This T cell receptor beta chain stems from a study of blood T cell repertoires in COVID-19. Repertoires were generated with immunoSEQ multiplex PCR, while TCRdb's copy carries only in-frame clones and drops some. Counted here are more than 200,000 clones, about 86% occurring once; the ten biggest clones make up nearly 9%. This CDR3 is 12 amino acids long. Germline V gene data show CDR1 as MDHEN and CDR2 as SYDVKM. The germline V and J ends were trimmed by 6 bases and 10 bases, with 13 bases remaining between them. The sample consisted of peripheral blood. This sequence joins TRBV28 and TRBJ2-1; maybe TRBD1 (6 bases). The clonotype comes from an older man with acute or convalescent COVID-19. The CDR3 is CASSPATGEQFF. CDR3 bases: TGTGCCAGCAGCCCAGCCACAGGGGAGCAGTTCTTC.